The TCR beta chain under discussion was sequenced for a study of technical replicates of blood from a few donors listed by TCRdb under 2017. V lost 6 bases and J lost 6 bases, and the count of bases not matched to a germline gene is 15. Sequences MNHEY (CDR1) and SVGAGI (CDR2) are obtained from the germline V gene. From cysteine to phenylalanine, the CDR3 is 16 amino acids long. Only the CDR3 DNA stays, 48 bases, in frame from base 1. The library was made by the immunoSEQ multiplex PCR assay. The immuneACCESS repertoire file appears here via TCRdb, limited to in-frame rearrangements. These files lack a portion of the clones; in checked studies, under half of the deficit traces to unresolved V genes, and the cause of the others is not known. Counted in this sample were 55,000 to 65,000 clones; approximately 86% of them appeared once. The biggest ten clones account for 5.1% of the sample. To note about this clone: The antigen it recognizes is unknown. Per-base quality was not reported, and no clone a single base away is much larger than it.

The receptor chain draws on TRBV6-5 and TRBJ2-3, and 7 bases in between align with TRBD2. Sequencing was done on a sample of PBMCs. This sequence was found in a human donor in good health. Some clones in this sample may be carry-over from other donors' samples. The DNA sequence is TGTGCCAGCAGCTACACGCCGGAGGGGCGGGGGGATACGCAGTATTTT. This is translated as CASSYTPEGRGDTQYF.